The next 28 T cell receptor beta chains were all read from a single sample in a study of CD8 T cells in Susac syndrome. The RNA, 0.5 to 1 ug, was put through reverse transcription using random hexamers. TCRdb processed the immunoSEQ multiplex PCR reads anew with MiXCR; each CDR3 protein has one entry. Of some 150,000 distinct CDR3 sequences in the sample, approximately 95% were seen once. The sample taken for sequencing was CD4+ T cells from PBMCs. The receptor source for this set is a human donor with Susac syndrome.

The chain combines TRBV3-1 with TRBJ2-7, with D tentatively TRBD2 (5 bases). The CDR3 has 15 amino acids. Germline CDR1 is LGHDT and CDR2 is YNNKEL (reference sequence). V lost 0 bases to trimming and J lost 1 base, with 10 bases between them. Here the CDR3 DNA reads TGTGCCAGCAGCCAAGATACCCAGCGGTCCTACGAGCAGTACTTC. Translating gives CASSQDTQRSYEQYF.

The CDR3 spells CASRGDSKNIQYF. The DNA for the CDR3 is TGTGCCAGCAGGGGGGACAGCAAAAACATTCAGTACTTC. The chain employs TRBV2 and TRBJ2-4; 7 bases match TRBD1. In germline, CDR1 is SNHLY, CDR2 FYNNEI. The CDR3 is 13 residues long. Unmatched junction bases numbered 2, after V lost 6 bases and J lost 3 bases.

This chain uses TRBV29-1 with TRBJ1-1; D might be TRBD1 (5 bases). This CDR3 has 15 residues. The germline gives CDR1 SQVTM, CDR2 ANQGSEA. V lost 3 bases and J 4 bases, leaving 18 bases between the germline ends. CDR3 nucleotides: TGCAGCGTTGAGCGCCAGGGTAACGCTGGCACTGAAGCTTTCTTT. Its translation is CSVERQGNAGTEAFF. The full variable domain, with the rest looked up from reference TRBV29-1 and TRBJ1-1, is SAVISQKPSRDICQRGTSLTIQCQVDSQVTMMFWYRQQPGQSLTLIATANQGSEATYESGFVIDKFPISRPNLTFSTLTVSNMSPEDSSIYLCSVERQGNAGTEAFFGQGTRLTVV.

The chain recombines TRBV7-9 with TRBJ2-2, with unresolved D. The CDR3 is made up of 11 amino acids. Germline V gene lookup returns CDR1 SEHNR and CDR2 FQNEAQ (reference sequence). V lost 6 bases, J lost 7 bases, and 6 bases lay in between. The CDR3 coding sequence is TGTGCCAGCAGAGAGGACGGGGAGCTGTTTTTT. This translates into CASREDGELFF. Full variable domain (rest looked up from reference TRBV7-9 and TRBJ2-2): DTGVSQNPRHKITKRGQNVTFRCDPISEHNRLYWYRQTLGQGPEFLTYFQNEAQLEKSRLLSDRFSAERPKGSFSTLEIQRTEQGDSAMYLCASREDGELFFGEGSRLTVL.

The chain recombines TRBV21-1 with TRBJ1-1; the D segment call TRBD1 is taken from the table without a DNA check. TRBV21-1 is marked as a pseudogene. The CDR3 spans 16 residues. The CDR3 DNA sequence: TGTGCCAGCCGAAACCACAGGGGGCTCTCCAACACTGAAGCTTTCTTT. As protein: CASRNHRGLSNTEAFF.

The chain links TRBV11-2 to TRBJ2-7; 8 bases agree with TRBD1. The V and J ends lost 5 bases and 7 bases, in that order; junction bases with no gene match: 10. CDR1 is SGHAT, CDR2 FQNNGV, per germline. The CDR3 sequence is 14 residues long. The chain's CDR3 is CASSRLTGATEQYF. The CDR3, as DNA: TGTGCCAGCAGCCGACTGACAGGGGCGACAGAGCAGTACTTC.

The table lists this clonotype with a count of one. The J gene is TRBJ2-7, the V gene TRBV6-1; D may correspond to TRBD1 or TRBD2 (5 bases each). The CDR3 contains 16 residues. V was clipped by 5 bases and J by 6 bases, with 23 bases between them. In germline, CDR1 is MNHNS, CDR2 SASEGT. The CDR3 region is CASSPAGTHQGAEQYF. CDR3 sequence (DNA): TGTGCCAGCAGTCCCGCCGGGACGCATCAGGGAGCCGAGCAGTACTTC.

The V and J genes are TRBV7-2 and TRBJ2-1, with 8 positions matching TRBD1. V lost 6 bases, J lost 4 bases, and 8 bases stayed unmatched. Looked up from germline, CDR1 is SGHTA and CDR2 is FQGNSA. The CDR3 is 15 residues long. CDR3 loop: CASRPGTGSYNEQFF. CDR3 in DNA: TGTGCCAGCAGACCCGGGACAGGTAGTTACAATGAGCAGTTCTTC.

The chain has TRBV5-1 and TRBJ2-7; 8 nucleotides align to TRBD1. The CDR3 has 14 residues. J gave up 4 bases and V 2 bases, and 5 bases lay outside the gene matches. Germline loops: CDR1 SGHRS, CDR2 YFSETQ. CDR3 DNA sequence: TGCGCCAGCAGCTTAGGACAGGGATCGTACGAGCAGTACTTC. Translating gives CASSLGQGSYEQYF.

The chain employs TRBV15 and TRBJ1-2; no clear D gene. This CDR3 has 15 amino acids. From germline, CDR1 is LNHNV and CDR2 YYDKDF (reference sequence). V dropped 3 bases and J dropped 4 bases, with 15 bases sitting between them. The CDR3 DNA sequence: TGTGCCACCAGCAGGGACTCGGGCTCAGGCTATGGCTACACCTTC. Protein: CATSRDSGSGYGYTF.

The V and J genes are TRBV5-1 and TRBJ2-2, with 11 positions matching TRBD2. Germline CDR1 and CDR2: SGHRS and YFSETQ. CDR3 length: 17 residues. Losses at the gene ends were 0 bases for V and 4 bases for J; bases not matched to a gene: 5. DNA for the CDR3: TGCGCCAGCAGCTTGGAACTAGCGGGGGCTCCCACCGGGGAGCTGTTTTTT. Amino acid sequence: CASSLELAGAPTGELFF.

The genes are TRBV14 and TRBJ2-1, with 9 bases that match TRBD2. CDR1 and CDR2 (germline): SGHDN, FVKESK. The J segment lost 7 bases and the V segment lost 1 base, leaving 8 bases of the junction unmatched. CDR3 length: 16 amino acids. The CDR3 is CASSQGSGGPWNEQFF. CDR3 nucleotides: TGTGCCAGCAGCCAAGGGAGCGGGGGGCCTTGGAATGAGCAGTTCTTC.

The genes are TRBV29-1 and TRBJ2-1; D unclear. The CDR3 is made up of 14 amino acids. CDR1 and CDR2 (germline): SQVTM, ANQGSEA. Trimming left V 6 bases short and J 0 bases short, with 12 bases between. CDR3 sequence: CSVIQDSSYNEQFF. CDR3 bases: TGCAGCGTCATTCAGGATAGCTCCTACAATGAGCAGTTCTTC.

The chain links TRBV6-5 to TRBJ2-6, with no clear D. V shed 8 bases and J shed 0 bases, with 8 bases lying between them. The CDR3 covers 14 residues. Germline CDR1 reads MNHEY; CDR2 reads SVGAGI. CDR3 DNA sequence: TGTGCCAGCCGATACCTCTCTGGGGCCAACGTCCTGACTTTC. Amino acids: CASRYLSGANVLTF.

The V call is TRBV29-1, the J call TRBJ2-3; weak D call: TRBD1 (6 bases). The V gene lost 6 bases and the J gene lost 4 bases, with 11 bases spanning the gap. CDR1 is SQVTM and CDR2 is ANQGSEA in the germline V gene. There are 12 residues in the CDR3. The CDR3 bases are TGCAGCGTAATACAGGGCTCAGATACGCAGTATTTT. It is translated as CSVIQGSDTQYF.

The V gene is TRBV7-8, the J gene TRBJ1-5, with TRBD1 identical over 7 bases. Trimming at V came to 1 base and at J to 0 bases, leaving 3 bases not matched to a gene. Per the germline V gene, CDR1 is SGHVS and CDR2 is FQNEAQ. CDR3 length equals 16 residues. In DNA form, the CDR3 reads TGTGCCAGCAGCTTAGGGGGACAGAATAGCAATCAGCCCCAGCATTTT. The encoded protein is CASSLGGQNSNQPQHF.

The chain couples TRBV20-1 to TRBJ2-3, with D unresolved. V was cut by 2 bases and J by 0 bases, with 3 bases left in between. The CDR3 has 12 amino acids. Per the germline V gene, CDR1 is DFQATT and CDR2 is SNEGSKA (reference sequence). CDR3 in DNA: TGCAGTGCTAGAAGTAGCACAGATACGCAGTATTTT. Translation: CSARSSTDTQYF.

The chain employs TRBV24-1 and TRBJ2-1; 14 bases agree with TRBD2. CDR3 size: 14 residues. V trimming: 3 bases; J trimming: 14 bases; junction bases outside the gene matches: 5. Per the germline V gene, CDR1 is KGHDR and CDR2 is SFDVKD. The CDR3 sequence: CATSDGGLAGGEFF. DNA for the CDR3: TGTGCCACCAGTGATGGTGGACTAGCGGGGGGCGAGTTCTTC.

The chain joins TRBV20-1 to TRBJ2-7; D possibly uses TRBD1 or TRBD2 (6 bases each). CDR3 size: 12 residues. Germline V lookup: CDR1 DFQATT, CDR2 SNEGSKA (reference sequence). Trimming left V 2 bases short and J 2 bases short, with 7 bases between. This chain's CDR3 is CSARRGPYEQYF. Here the CDR3 DNA reads TGCAGTGCTAGACGGGGGCCCTACGAGCAGTACTTC.

This chain uses TRBV3-1 with TRBJ2-7; the D is unclear. Trimming stripped 1 base from V and 5 bases from J, with 12 bases between. CDR1 is LGHDT, CDR2 YNNKEL, per germline (reference sequence). The CDR3 spans 14 residues. In nucleotides, the CDR3 is TGTGCCAGCAGCCAAGTCGAGGACCTTAACGAGCAGTACTTC. Translation: CASSQVEDLNEQYF.

The chain links TRBV5-1 to TRBJ2-1; D gene uncertain. V dropped 5 bases and J dropped 7 bases, with 7 bases sitting between them. The germline gives CDR1 SGHRS, CDR2 YFSETQ. This CDR3 is built from 11 residues. CDR3: CASRQQNEQFF. Here the CDR3 DNA reads TGCGCCAGCAGGCAGCAAAATGAGCAGTTCTTC.

The gene calls are TRBV2 and TRBJ1-1; TRBD1 might be the D (5 bases). V was shortened by 4 bases and J by 6 bases, with 9 bases between the two germline ends. The CDR3 has 12 residues. Germline V lookup: CDR1 SNHLY, CDR2 FYNNEI. CDR3 loop: CASSVGVAEAFF. The DNA for the CDR3 is TGTGCCAGCAGTGTAGGGGTGGCTGAAGCTTTCTTT.

The V and J genes are TRBV12-3 or TRBV12-4 and TRBJ2-7, with 8 bases lining up with TRBD1. CDR3 size: 15 residues. With V trimmed by 3 bases and J by 4 bases, 8 bases remained unmatched. The CDR3 region is CASSFGTGRKYEQYF. In DNA, the CDR3 is TGTGCCAGCAGTTTTGGGACAGGCCGAAAATACGAGCAGTACTTC.

Note on this clonotype: An end of the junction does not agree with germline; a read error may underlie this. This rearrangement joins TRBV20-1 to TRBJ1-5, with a tentative D call TRBD1 (5 bases). Germline-derived CDR1 and CDR2 are DFQATT and SNEGSKA (reference sequence). The CDR3 spans 15 residues. CDR3 amino acids: CSAGDYRYSNQPQHF. For the CDR3, the DNA is TGCAGTGCTGGAGATTACAGGTATAGCAATCAGCCCCAGCATTTT.

The chain uses TRBV29-1 and TRBJ2-5; weak D call: TRBD1 (8 bases). Germline CDR1 reads SQVTM; CDR2 reads ANQGSEA. The CDR3 contains 12 residues. With 8 bases removed from V and 5 bases from J, the gap between germline ends came to 15 bases. The CDR3 bases are TGCAGCTATCAACAGGGGGGGGAGACCCAGTACTTC. It encodes CSYQQGGETQYF.

This chain joins TRBV12-3 or TRBV12-4 and TRBJ2-5; D is possibly TRBD1 (5 bases). This CDR3 region has 13 residues. V lost 6 bases and J lost 2, with 10 bases in between. The CDR3 region is CASRTDSQETQYF. The CDR3 DNA sequence: TGTGCCAGCAGAACTGACAGTCAAGAGACCCAGTACTTC.

The chain uses TRBV27 and TRBJ1-6; D gene ambiguous. The CDR3 has 12 amino acids. Trimming took 4 bases from V and 6 from J, leaving 4 bases between them. Germline lookup yields CDR1 MNHEY and CDR2 SMNVEV (reference sequence). The CDR3 loop is CASSSTNSPLHF. CDR3 bases: TGTGCCAGCAGTTCAACTAATTCACCCCTCCACTTT.

The chain links TRBV20-1 to TRBJ2-7; D ambiguous. CDR3 length equals 13 residues. V gave up 2 bases and J gave up 3 bases, with 11 bases separating them. The V gene's germline CDR1 is DFQATT and CDR2 SNEGSKA (reference sequence). In DNA form, the CDR3 reads TGCAGTGCTAGATATGGCCGAGGCTACGAGCAGTACTTC. Translated: CSARYGRGYEQYF.